Described below is a single T cell receptor beta chain sequence and its context. Its antigen is still unknown. It has no much larger one-base neighbor in the sample; base qualities were not kept. The data originate from a study of blood T cell repertoires in COVID-19 (dated by TCRdb to 2018 to 2020). For context, the study as a whole: Samples covering the acute and convalescent phases of COVID-19 were provided by collaborators in the United States, Italy and Spain. Samples came from the ongoing ImmuneRACE study (first 160 participants) plus 1,254 subjects from 6 global collaborators. Subjects who had been exposed to COVID-19, were actively infected with it, or had recovered from it provided the deeply sampled blood TCRbeta repertoires that made up the dataset. Where HLA class I and class II types were available, the types were taken from metadata supplied by the sample provider, not from assay-based typing. Sample metadata almost always included a de-identified subject ID, COVID-19 status, age in years and sex. The prospective study material was composed of cDNA or gDNA derived from T cells, B-cell-depleted T cells, or PBMCs. The repertoires were released in a freely available public database intended as a resource for research on the immune response to SARS-CoV-2.

Collaborating institutions collected whole blood in K2EDTA tubes following their own protocols. For TCRbeta analysis, collaborators shipped samples in one of three forms: frozen whole blood, isolated PBMCs, or DNA extracted from either of those sample types. What the authors observed across the whole study: The quantity of clinical and demographic metadata differed by source and by participant and was supplied without curation.

From the cysteine up to the phenylalanine, the CDR3 has a length of 14 residues. Just the 42-base CDR3 DNA is kept, in frame starting at base 1. V is pared back by 8 bases and J by 0 bases, with 12 bases lying between the germline termini. Looking up the germline V gene yields CDR1 KGHSH and CDR2 LQKENI. TCRbeta CDR3 regions were amplified from genomic DNA using the immunoSEQ Assay, a bias-controlled multiplex PCR. In the source study's methods: Within the assay, amplification of reference gene primers was used to estimate how many nucleated cells each sample contained. Sequence reads were collapsed and filtered to measure the absolute abundance of every unique TCRbeta CDR3 rearrangement. For each sample, productive Simpson clonality was calculated by taking the square root of Simpson's diversity index across productive rearrangements. What TCRdb holds here is the immuneACCESS table cut down to in-frame rearrangements. Part of the clones is not present; checked against another copy, under half of the missing clones reflect an unresolved V gene, and the others are unexplained. V, J and clone size are those of that table, while D and trimming were read from the DNA. This sample has around 250,000 clones in its table, and more than 85% of those were observed once. The leading ten clones occupy more than 6.5% of the sample.

The clonotype was recovered from a woman in her 70s with active or convalescent COVID-19. The chain joins TRBV18 to TRBJ2-3; the best D guess is TRBD2, with 6 bases matching. What was sequenced was peripheral blood. The CDR3 reads CASQGLISTDTQYF. The bases read TGTGCCAGCCAGGGACTCATAAGCACAGATACGCAGTATTTT.